The clone carrying this TCR beta chain has a count of ten or more. These data come from a study of blood T cell repertoires in COVID-19. Study-level background: Samples came from the United States, Italy and Spain, spanning acute and convalescent COVID-19. Sample material is recorded as cDNA or gDNA derived from T cells, B-cell-depleted T cells, or PBMCs.

Some clones are missing from TCRdb's copy, which holds only in-frame ones; the method was immunoSEQ multiplex PCR. The repertoire holds 95,000 to 150,000 clones, with 60% to 80% as singletons. Trimming cost V 0 bases and J 5 bases; bases outside gene matches: 4. Germline CDR1 reads MGHRA; CDR2 reads YSYEKL. CDR3 length equals 15 residues. Patients in Seattle were enrolled during active infection, then followed longitudinally. Material: peripheral blood. The sequence came from a man of 80 years or more with COVID-19, enrolled during active disease. The chain couples TRBV4-1 to TRBJ1-1; TRBD1 agrees at 9 bases. The CDR3 sequence is CASSQEMTGGTEAFF. The CDR3 region has the DNA TGCGCCAGCAGCCAAGAAATGACAGGGGGTACTGAAGCTTTCTTT.